The next 16 T cell receptor beta chains were all read from a single sample in a study of blood T cell repertoires in COVID-19. The protocol was immunoSEQ multiplex PCR, while the TCRdb copy is restricted to in-frame clones and leaves out a portion. Seen here are about 60,000 clones, around nine tenths observed once, and the top ten hold roughly 18%. The source material was peripheral blood. The source of these receptors is a woman older than 75 with active COVID-19.

The chain joins TRBV18 to TRBJ1-1; maybe TRBD1 (6 bases). Deletions cut 3 bases from V and 1 base from J, with 9 bases between. The CDR3 is 14 residues long. CDR1 is KGHSH, CDR2 LQKENI, per germline. This CDR3 is CASSPPTGNTEAFF. CDR3 bases: TGTGCCAGCTCACCTCCGACAGGGAACACTGAAGCTTTCTTT.

Here the CDR3 DNA reads TGTGCCGGGGCGGATGTGGGGCTGGGTGAAGCTTTCTTT. This encodes CAGADVGLGEAFF. The chain employs TRBV6-6 and TRBJ1-1; D might be TRBD1 (5 bases). V gave up 11 bases and J gave up 7 bases, with 20 bases separating them. This CDR3 spans 13 amino acids. The germline V gene encodes CDR1 MNHNY and CDR2 SVGAGI (reference sequence).

In this sample, this clone turned up once. The chain recombines TRBV7-9 with TRBJ1-1; possibly TRBD1 for D (5 bases). Germline V gene sequence: CDR1 SEHNR, CDR2 FQNEAQ (reference sequence). This CDR3 is built from 15 residues. Trimming pared 2 bases from V and 4 bases from J, leaving 14 bases between. CDR3 sequence: CASSLRGGPSTEAFF. CDR3 bases: TGTGCCAGCAGCTTAAGGGGAGGGCCTTCCACTGAAGCTTTCTTT.

This chain uses TRBV2 with TRBJ1-6, with 9 bases fitting TRBD1. Germline values: CDR1 SNHLY, CDR2 FYNNEI. V shed 5 bases, J shed 5 bases, and the junction held 4 bases outside the gene matches. CDR3 size: 15 residues. CDR3 amino acids: CASSQQGADNSPLHF. As DNA, the CDR3 is TGTGCCAGCAGTCAACAGGGGGCGGATAATTCACCCCTCCACTTT.

With regard to this clone: The sample has other DNA sequences that encode this CDR3 too. The chain recombines TRBV10-3 with TRBJ2-7; maybe TRBD2 (8 bases). V was pared by 2 bases and J by 6 bases, with 26 bases between. Germline V lookup: CDR1 ENHRY, CDR2 SYGVKD. The length of the CDR3 is 18 residues. The CDR3 coding sequence is TGTGCCATCAGTGAGGGGCGCGGGGGGAGGGGGCCAGAAGGCGAGCAGTACTTC. Protein sequence: CAISEGRGGRGPEGEQYF.

The chain has TRBV5-4 and TRBJ2-2; possibly TRBD2 for D (5 bases). Germline CDR1 reads SGHNT; CDR2 reads YYREEE (reference sequence). The CDR3 totals 13 residues. Trimming took off 5 bases at V and 0 bases at J, with 5 bases between the two ends. CDR3 in amino acids: CASRRANTGELFF. The CDR3 coding sequence is TGTGCCAGCAGGCGGGCGAACACCGGGGAGCTGTTTTTT.

The V and J genes are TRBV7-9 and TRBJ2-3, with 9 positions matching TRBD2. The CDR3 is 16 amino acids. The trim removed 5 bases at V and 5 bases at J, leaving 11 bases unmatched. Per the germline V gene, CDR1 is SEHNR and CDR2 is FQNEAQ (reference sequence). The CDR3 DNA sequence: TGTGCCAGCAGCACGACTAGCGGTCTCTCCGGAGATACGCAGTATTTT. Its translation: CASSTTSGLSGDTQYF.

The chain uses TRBV9 and TRBJ1-1; D remains ambiguous. CDR1 is SGDLS and CDR2 is YYNGEE in the germline V gene. The CDR3 is made up of 13 amino acids. V lost 1 base to trimming and J lost 3 bases, with 7 bases between them. In DNA form, the CDR3 reads TGTGCCAGCAGCGTATTGCCAGACACTGAAGCTTTCTTT. It encodes CASSVLPDTEAFF. Filled out from reference TRBV9 and TRBJ1-1, the complete variable domain reads DSGVTQTPKHLITATGQRVTLRCSPRSGDLSVYWYQQSLDQGLQFLIQYYNGEERAKGNILERFSAQQFPDLHSELNLSSLELGDSALYFCASSVLPDTEAFFGQGTRLTVV.

This clone was seen ten or more times. The chain is built from TRBV19 and TRBJ2-3, with 14 bases fitting TRBD2. Germline trimming cut 4 bases from V and 2 bases from J; bases unmatched to any gene: 2. The CDR3 has 16 amino acids. Germline-derived CDR1 and CDR2 are LNHDA and SQIVND (reference sequence). CDR3 region: CASSTGLAGATDTQYF. The CDR3 DNA follows: TGTGCCAGTAGTACGGGACTAGCGGGGGCCACAGATACGCAGTATTTT.

The rearrangement links TRBV7-9 to TRBJ2-3, with 12 bases lining up with TRBD1. The trim removed 5 bases at V and 8 bases at J, leaving 8 bases unmatched. The CDR3 spans 15 residues. Germline V lookup: CDR1 SEHNR, CDR2 FQNEAQ (reference sequence). CDR3: CASSLGTGGSGTQYF. CDR3 DNA: TGTGCCAGCAGCCTCGGGACAGGGGGCTCGGGTACGCAGTATTTT. Filled out from reference TRBV7-9 and TRBJ2-3, the complete variable domain reads DTGVSQNPRHKITKRGQNVTFRCDPISEHNRLYWYRQTLGQGPEFLTYFQNEAQLEKSRLLSDRFSAERPKGSFSTLEIQRTEQGDSAMYLCASSLGTGGSGTQYFGPGTRLTVL.

In its sample, this clone was seen once. The chain combines TRBV6-5 with TRBJ2-7, with 9 bases aligning to TRBD1. The germline V gene encodes CDR1 MNHEY and CDR2 SVGAGI. The CDR3 is made up of 13 amino acids. The trim removed 8 bases at V and 6 bases at J, leaving 8 bases unmatched. The CDR3 DNA follows: TGTGCCAGCGGCAACAGGGGGCGGGGCGAGCAGTACTTC. Encoded protein: CASGNRGRGEQYF.

This chain links TRBV5-1 with TRBJ1-2, with TRBD1 matching over 10 bases. After removal of 3 bases from V and 8 bases from J, the junction contained 10 bases not matched to a gene. CDR3 length: 15 residues. From germline, CDR1 is SGHRS and CDR2 YFSETQ. The CDR3: CASSSSTGGAQGYTF. The CDR3, as DNA: TGCGCCAGCAGCTCTTCGACAGGGGGCGCGCAGGGCTACACCTTC.

The table lists this clone with a few counts. The genes are TRBV5-5 and TRBJ2-3, with TRBD2 identical over 10 bases. The germline V gene encodes CDR1 SGHKS and CDR2 YYEKEE (reference sequence). V was pared by 1 base and J by 0 bases, with 5 bases of the junction left unmatched. The CDR3 length is 17 residues. The CDR3 protein is CASSLTSGALSTDTQYF. CDR3 DNA: TGTGCCAGCAGCTTGACTAGCGGGGCCCTGAGCACAGATACGCAGTATTTT.

The chain employs TRBV19 and TRBJ2-3, with TRBD2 identical over 10 bases. V dropped 5 bases and J dropped 3; count of bases not matched to a gene: 5. The CDR3 sequence is 15 residues long. CDR1 is LNHDA and CDR2 is SQIVND in the germline V gene (reference sequence). The CDR3 nucleotides are TGTGCCAGTAGTGCCACTAGCGGGGTGACAGATACGCAGTATTTT. Its translation: CASSATSGVTDTQYF.

The chain combines TRBV12-3 or TRBV12-4 with TRBJ2-2; D is undetermined. The CDR3 is 12 residues long. Trimming took off 3 bases at V and 7 bases at J, with 6 bases between the two ends. The CDR3 DNA reads TGTGCCAGCAGTTTTACTGACGGGGAGCTGTTTTTT. Encoded protein: CASSFTDGELFF.

The chain is built from TRBV29-1 and TRBJ2-7; tentative D call: TRBD2 (5 bases). The V gene lost 4 bases and the J gene lost 5 bases, with 15 bases spanning the gap. Germline loops: CDR1 SQVTM, CDR2 ANQGSEA. The CDR3 consists of 13 residues. The CDR3 loop reads CSVVSGSINEQYF. The CDR3 bases are TGCAGCGTTGTATCGGGGTCGATCAACGAGCAGTACTTC.